This TCR beta chain came from a study of a mutant IDH1 vaccine in newly diagnosed glioma. The sample's time point: week 47, end of study. It was 300 ug of mutant IDH1 20-mer peptide that made up each vaccine dose, given with topical imiquimod. The CDR3 loop spans 17 amino acids. Germline V gene lookup returns CDR1 LNHDA and CDR2 SQIVND (reference sequence). Trimming took 5 bases from V and 2 from J; bases not matched to a gene: 7. Libraries were prepared by immunoSEQ multiplex PCR; TCRdb keeps only in-frame clonotypes and omits some of them. The sample contains some 20,000 clones, less than 90% of which appear only once. Remarks on this clone: What it binds is not known.

The chain couples TRBV19 to TRBJ2-1; 12 positions match TRBD2. The starting material was PBMCs, obtained from a glioma patient whose treatment included an IDH1 peptide vaccine. The clonotype was recovered from a man aged 40-49 years with glioma. CDR3 nucleotide sequence: TGTGCCAGTAGTCCGGGACTAGCGGGTGGGGCCTACAATGAGCAGTTCTTC. As protein: CASSPGLAGGAYNEQFF.